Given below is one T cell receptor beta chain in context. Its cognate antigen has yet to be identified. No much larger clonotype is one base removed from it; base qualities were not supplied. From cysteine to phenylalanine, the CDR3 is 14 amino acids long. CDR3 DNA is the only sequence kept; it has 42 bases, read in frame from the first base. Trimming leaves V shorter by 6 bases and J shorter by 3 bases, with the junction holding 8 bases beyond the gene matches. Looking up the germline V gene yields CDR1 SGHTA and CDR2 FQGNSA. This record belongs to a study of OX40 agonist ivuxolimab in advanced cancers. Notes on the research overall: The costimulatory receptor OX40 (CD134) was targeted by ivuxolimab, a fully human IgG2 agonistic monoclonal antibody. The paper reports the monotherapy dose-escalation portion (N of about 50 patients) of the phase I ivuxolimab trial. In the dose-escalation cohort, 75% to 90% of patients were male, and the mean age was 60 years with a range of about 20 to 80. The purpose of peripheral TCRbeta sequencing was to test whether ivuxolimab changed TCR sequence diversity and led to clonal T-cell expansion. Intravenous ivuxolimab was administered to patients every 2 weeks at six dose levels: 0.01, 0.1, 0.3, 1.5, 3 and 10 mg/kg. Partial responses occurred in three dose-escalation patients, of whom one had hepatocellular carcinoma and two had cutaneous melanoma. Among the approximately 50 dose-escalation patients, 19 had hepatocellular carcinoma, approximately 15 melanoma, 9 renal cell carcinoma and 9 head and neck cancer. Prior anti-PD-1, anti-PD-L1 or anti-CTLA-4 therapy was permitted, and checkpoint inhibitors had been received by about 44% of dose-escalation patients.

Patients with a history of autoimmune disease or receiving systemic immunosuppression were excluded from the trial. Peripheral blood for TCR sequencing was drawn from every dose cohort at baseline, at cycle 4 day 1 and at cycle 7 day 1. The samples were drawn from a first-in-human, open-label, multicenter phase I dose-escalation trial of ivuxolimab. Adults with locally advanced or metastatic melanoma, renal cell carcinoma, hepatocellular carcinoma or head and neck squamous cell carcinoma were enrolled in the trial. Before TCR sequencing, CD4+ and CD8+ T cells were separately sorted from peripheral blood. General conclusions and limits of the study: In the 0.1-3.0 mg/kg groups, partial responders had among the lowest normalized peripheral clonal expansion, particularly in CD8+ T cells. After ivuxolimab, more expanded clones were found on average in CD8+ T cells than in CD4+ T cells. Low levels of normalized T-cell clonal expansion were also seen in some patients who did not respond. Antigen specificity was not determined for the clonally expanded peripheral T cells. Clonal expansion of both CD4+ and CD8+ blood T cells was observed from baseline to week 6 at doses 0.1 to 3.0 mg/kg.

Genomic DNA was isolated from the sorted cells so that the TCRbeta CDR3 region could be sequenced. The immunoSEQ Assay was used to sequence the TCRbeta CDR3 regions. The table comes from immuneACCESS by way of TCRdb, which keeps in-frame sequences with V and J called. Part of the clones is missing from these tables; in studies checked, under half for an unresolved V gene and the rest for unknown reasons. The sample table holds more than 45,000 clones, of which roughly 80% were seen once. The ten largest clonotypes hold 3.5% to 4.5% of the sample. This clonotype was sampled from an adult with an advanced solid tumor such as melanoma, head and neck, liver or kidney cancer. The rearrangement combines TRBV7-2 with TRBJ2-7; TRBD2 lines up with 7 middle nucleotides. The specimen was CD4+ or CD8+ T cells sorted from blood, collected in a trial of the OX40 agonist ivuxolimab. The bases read TGTGCCAGCAGTCTAGCGGAAGCCCTCTACGAGCAGTACTTC. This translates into CASSLAEALYEQYF.